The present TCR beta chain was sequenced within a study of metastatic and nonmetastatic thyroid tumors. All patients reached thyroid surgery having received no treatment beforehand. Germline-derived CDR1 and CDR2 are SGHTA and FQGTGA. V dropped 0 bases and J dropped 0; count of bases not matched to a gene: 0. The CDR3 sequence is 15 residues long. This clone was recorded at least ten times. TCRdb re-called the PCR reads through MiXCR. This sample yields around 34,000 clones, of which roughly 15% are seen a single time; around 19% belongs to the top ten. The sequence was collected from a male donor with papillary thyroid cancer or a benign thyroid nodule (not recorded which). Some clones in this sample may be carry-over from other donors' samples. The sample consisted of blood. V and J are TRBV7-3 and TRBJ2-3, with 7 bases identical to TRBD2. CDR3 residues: CASSLTGGSTDTQYF. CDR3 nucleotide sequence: TGTGCCAGCAGCTTAACGGGAGGGAGCACAGATACGCAGTATTTT.